The 11 T cell receptor beta chains below come from one sample, sequenced in a study of early T cells in non-severe SARS-CoV-2 infection (dated by TCRdb to the early 2020s). The protocol used for the library was 5' RACE. Instrument used: NextSeq 500. TCRdb applied fastp at Q25 and MiXCR to the public reads, then kept only in-frame beta chains. A single entry per CDR3 protein holds the most common genes and DNA from its merged rows. This sample is represented by 35,000 to 40,000 distinct CDR3 sequences; around 5% of them were singletons. The top ten hold 25% to 30% of the sample. The sample was whole blood. The receptor source for this set is an adult who was a healthcare worker with PCR-confirmed SARS-CoV-2 infection or an uninfected control (not recorded which).

This clonotype showed up just a few times. The V and J genes are TRBV20-1 and TRBJ2-7; D may be TRBD2 (5 bases). Germline V gene sequence: CDR1 DFQATT, CDR2 SNEGSKA (reference sequence). Trimming took off 3 bases at V and 2 bases at J, with 11 bases between the two ends. CDR3 length equals 13 residues. The CDR3 spells CSARGDQAYEQYF. CDR3 DNA: TGCAGTGCTAGGGGAGACCAGGCCTACGAGCAGTACTTC.

This clonotype was detected a few times. The chain joins TRBV10-2 to TRBJ1-2; 9 bases fit TRBD1. CDR3 length: 16 residues. With V trimmed by 6 bases and J by 8 bases, 16 bases remained unmatched. The germline V gene has CDR1 WSHSY and CDR2 SAAADI. CDR3: CASRPGQGSWMRGYTF. CDR3 nucleotides: TGCGCCAGCAGGCCGGGACAGGGATCCTGGATGAGGGGCTACACCTTC.

This clonotype came up many times. V usage is TRBV7-2 and J usage is TRBJ1-5; D gene unclear. Germline assignment: CDR1 SGHTA and CDR2 FQGNSA. CDR3 length: 13 amino acids. V was trimmed by 3 bases and J by 4 bases, leaving 7 bases between them. CDR3 residues: CASSFTANQPQHF. CDR3 sequence (DNA): TGTGCCAGCAGCTTTACGGCAAATCAGCCCCAGCATTTT. The entire variable domain, with the rest obtained from reference TRBV7-2 and TRBJ1-5, is as follows: GAGVSQSPSNKVTEKGKDVELRCDPISGHTALYWYRQSLGQGLEFLIYFQGNSAPDKSGLPSDRFSAERTGGSVSTLTIQRTQQEDSAVYLCASSFTANQPQHFGDGTRLSIL.

This clonotype has a count of ten or more. The chain has TRBV7-9 and TRBJ1-5; TRBD1 agrees at 8 bases. Germline CDR1 reads SEHNR; CDR2 reads FQNEAQ (reference sequence). The CDR3 contains 15 residues. Trimming at V came to 5 bases and at J to 3 bases, leaving 6 bases not matched to a gene. Written as DNA, the CDR3 is TGTGCCAGCAGCCCCGGGACAGGAGACAATCAGCCCCAGCATTTT. It specifies CASSPGTGDNQPQHF.

This clonotype was recorded many times. The genes are TRBV18 and TRBJ2-1; 8 nucleotides align to TRBD2. The CDR3 totals 16 residues. Germline V CDR1 and CDR2: KGHSH, LQKENI. Unmatched junction bases numbered 13, after V lost 5 bases and J lost 7 bases. DNA for the CDR3: TGTGCCAGCTCAAATGTCTTGACTAGCGCAGGAAATGAGCAGTTCTTC. Translation gives CASSNVLTSAGNEQFF.

There are many counts of this clonotype. This chain connects TRBV12-3 or TRBV12-4 to TRBJ1-1; no definite D call. This CDR3 has 13 residues. Between the trimmed V and J ends, which lost 8 bases and 1 base, there was a span of 11 bases. Here the CDR3 DNA reads TGTGCCAGCCAACTTCAGGAGAACACTGAAGCTTTCTTT. This gives the protein CASQLQENTEAFF.

This clonotype has at least ten counts. A junction boundary mismatches the germline segment, possibly from a read error. The V gene is TRBV30, the J gene TRBJ1-1; TRBD1 agrees at 9 bases. Germline V gene lookup returns CDR1 GTSNPN and CDR2 SVGIG (reference sequence). The CDR3 contains 13 residues. In nucleotides, the CDR3 is TGTGGCTGGGACAGGGTTGAGAACACTGAAGCTTTCTTT. Amino acids: CGWDRVENTEAFF. Variable domain in full (rest from reference TRBV30 and TRBJ1-1): SQTIHQWPATLVQPVGSPLSLECTVEGTSNPNLYWYRQAAGRGLQLLFYSVGIGQISSEVPQNLSASRPQDRQFILSSKKLLLSDSGFYLCGWDRVENTEAFFGQGTRLTVV.

This clonotype was seen at least ten times. The rearrangement joins TRBV9 to TRBJ2-1; 10 bases line up with TRBD2. CDR3 length equals 15 residues. The trim removed 0 bases at V and 7 bases at J, leaving 4 bases unmatched. In germline, CDR1 is SGDLS, CDR2 YYNGEE. CDR3 DNA sequence: TGTGCCAGCAGCGTAGCCAGCGGGAGGGGGAATGAGCAGTTCTTC. Translating it yields CASSVASGRGNEQFF.

This clonotype was counted a few times. V is TRBV12-3 or TRBV12-4 and J is TRBJ2-7, with TRBD2 as a possible D gene (8 bases). V lost 2 bases and J 2 bases, leaving 19 bases between the germline ends. CDR3 length equals 17 residues. This chain's CDR3 is CASSLSPFGRGPYEQYF. The CDR3 region has the DNA TGTGCCAGCAGTTTATCCCCATTCGGGAGGGGGCCCTACGAGCAGTACTTC.

This clonotype has ten or more counts. CDR3 nucleotides: TGTGCCAGCAGCTCGAGACAGGTTGGGGAGCTGTTTTTT. This codes for CASSSRQVGELFF. The chain carries TRBV3-1 and TRBJ2-2; D is possibly TRBD1 (6 bases). The CDR3 is 13 amino acids. V was cut by 5 bases and J by 8 bases, with 12 bases left in between. Germline loops: CDR1 LGHDT, CDR2 YNNKEL (reference sequence).

This clonotype was counted at least ten times. The rearrangement joins TRBV20-1 to TRBJ2-2, with a weak D call TRBD2 (6 bases). Germline CDR1 is DFQATT and CDR2 is SNEGSKA (reference sequence). V was trimmed by 1 base and J by 0 bases, leaving 9 bases between them. The CDR3 is 15 amino acids. CDR3 in amino acids: CSARAGGANTGELFF. The CDR3 DNA is TGCAGTGCTAGAGCCGGGGGAGCGAACACCGGGGAGCTGTTTTTT.